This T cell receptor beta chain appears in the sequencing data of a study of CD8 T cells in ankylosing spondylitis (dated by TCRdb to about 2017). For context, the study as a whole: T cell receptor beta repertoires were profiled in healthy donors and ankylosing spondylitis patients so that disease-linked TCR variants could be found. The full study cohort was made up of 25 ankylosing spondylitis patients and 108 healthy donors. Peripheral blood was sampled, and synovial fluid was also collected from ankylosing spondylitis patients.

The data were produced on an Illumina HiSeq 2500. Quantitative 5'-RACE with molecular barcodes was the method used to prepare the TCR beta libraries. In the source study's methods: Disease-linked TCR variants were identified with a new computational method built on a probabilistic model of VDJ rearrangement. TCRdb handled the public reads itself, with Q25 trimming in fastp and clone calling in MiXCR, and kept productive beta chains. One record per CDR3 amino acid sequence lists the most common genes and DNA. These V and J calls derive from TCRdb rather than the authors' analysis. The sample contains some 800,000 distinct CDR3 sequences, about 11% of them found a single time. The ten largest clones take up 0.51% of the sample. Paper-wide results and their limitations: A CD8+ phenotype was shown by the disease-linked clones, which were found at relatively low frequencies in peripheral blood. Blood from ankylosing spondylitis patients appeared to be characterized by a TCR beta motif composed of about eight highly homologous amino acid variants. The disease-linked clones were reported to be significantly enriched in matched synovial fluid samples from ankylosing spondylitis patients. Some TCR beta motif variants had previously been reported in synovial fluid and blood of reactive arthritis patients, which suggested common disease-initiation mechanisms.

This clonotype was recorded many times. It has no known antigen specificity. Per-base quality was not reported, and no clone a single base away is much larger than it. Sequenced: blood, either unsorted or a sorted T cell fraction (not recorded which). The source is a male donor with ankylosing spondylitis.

The sequence in DNA is TGCAGCGTTCCCGGGCCCTACTACGAGCAGTACTTC. It is translated as CSVPGPYYEQYF. This chain joins TRBV29-1 to TRBJ2-7; no D gene is confidently identified. From cysteine to phenylalanine, the CDR3 is 12 amino acids long. Only CDR3 DNA remains: 36 bases, in frame from the first base. The trim is 5 bases for V and 3 bases for J, with a gap of 11 bases between the germline ends. In the germline V gene, CDR1 corresponds to SQVTM and CDR2 to ANQGSEA.